The clone carrying this T cell receptor (beta chain) showed up just once. This sample is part of a study of blood T cell repertoires in COVID-19. The V and J ends lost 10 bases and 2 bases, in that order; junction bases with no gene match: 22. The CDR3 length is 20 residues. Per germline, CDR1 SEHNR and CDR2 FQNEAQ (reference sequence). Assay used: immunoSEQ multiplex PCR; TCRdb lists only in-frame clones, some missing. Found here are a few hundred thousand clones, roughly 86% of them singletons; the top ten hold around 9%. The chain carries TRBV7-9 and TRBJ2-6, with TRBD1 matching over 8 bases. Sequences were obtained from PBMCs or T cells enriched from blood (not recorded which). This clonotype originated in a young woman who had recovered from COVID-19. CDR3 nucleotide sequence: TGTGCCACCACAAAAACGGGCAGGGGGCTTTTTCGCGCTGGGGCCAACGTCCTGACTTTC. Its translation: CATTKTGRGLFRAGANVLTF.